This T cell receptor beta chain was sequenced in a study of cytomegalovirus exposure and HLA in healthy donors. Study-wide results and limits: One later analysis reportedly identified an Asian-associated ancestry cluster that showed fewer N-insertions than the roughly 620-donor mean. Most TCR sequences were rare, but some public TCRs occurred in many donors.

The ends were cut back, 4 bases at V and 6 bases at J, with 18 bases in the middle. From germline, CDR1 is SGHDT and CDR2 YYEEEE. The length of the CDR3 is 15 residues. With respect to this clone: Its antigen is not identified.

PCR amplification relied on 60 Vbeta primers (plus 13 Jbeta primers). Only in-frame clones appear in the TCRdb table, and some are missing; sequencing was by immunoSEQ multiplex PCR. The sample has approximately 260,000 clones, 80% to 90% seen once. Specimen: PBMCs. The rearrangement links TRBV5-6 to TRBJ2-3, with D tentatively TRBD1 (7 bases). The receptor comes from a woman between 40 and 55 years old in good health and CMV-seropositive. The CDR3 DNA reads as TGTGCCAGCAGCAGGAGGGCCCAGGGGGGCGATACGCAGTATTTT. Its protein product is CASSRRAQGGDTQYF.